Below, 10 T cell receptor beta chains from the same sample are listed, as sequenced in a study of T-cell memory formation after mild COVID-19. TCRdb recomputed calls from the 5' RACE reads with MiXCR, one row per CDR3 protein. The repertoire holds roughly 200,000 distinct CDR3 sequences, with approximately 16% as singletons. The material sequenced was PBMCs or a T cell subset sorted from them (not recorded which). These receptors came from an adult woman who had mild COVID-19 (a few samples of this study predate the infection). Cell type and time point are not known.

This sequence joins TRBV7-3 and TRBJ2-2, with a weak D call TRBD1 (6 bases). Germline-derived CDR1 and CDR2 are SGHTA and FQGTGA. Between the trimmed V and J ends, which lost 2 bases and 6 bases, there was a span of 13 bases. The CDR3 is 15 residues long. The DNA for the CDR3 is TGTGCCAGCAGCTTAGGACAGCCGGGCCCCGGGGAGCTGTTTTTT. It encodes CASSLGQPGPGELFF.

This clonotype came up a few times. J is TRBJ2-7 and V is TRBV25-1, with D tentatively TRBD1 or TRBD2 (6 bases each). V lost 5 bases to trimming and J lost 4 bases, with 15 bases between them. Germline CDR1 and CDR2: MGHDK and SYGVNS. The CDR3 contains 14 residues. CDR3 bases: TGTGCCAGCAGTCTTACGGGGGCTTTATACGAGCAGTACTTC. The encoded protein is CASSLTGALYEQYF.

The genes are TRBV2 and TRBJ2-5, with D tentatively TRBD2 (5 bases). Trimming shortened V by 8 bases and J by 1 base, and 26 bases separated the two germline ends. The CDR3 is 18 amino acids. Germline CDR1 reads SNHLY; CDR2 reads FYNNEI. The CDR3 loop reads CASHRGGGRALPQETQYF. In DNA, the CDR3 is TGTGCCAGCCACCGAGGAGGAGGACGGGCCCTACCCCAAGAGACCCAGTACTTC.

For the CDR3, the DNA is TGTGCCACCGTCGGACATGTTTCCTACAATGAGCAGTTCTTC. Its protein product is CATVGHVSYNEQFF. The chain is built from TRBV15 and TRBJ2-1, with a tentative D call TRBD1 (5 bases). The CDR3 consists of 14 residues. Germline CDR1 is LNHNV and CDR2 is YYDKDF (reference sequence). Between the trimmed V and J ends, which lost 8 bases and 1 base, there was a span of 12 bases. The entire variable domain, with the rest obtained from reference TRBV15 and TRBJ2-1, is as follows: DAMVIQNPRYQVTQFGKPVTLSCSQTLNHNVMYWYQQKSSQAPKLLFHYYDKDFNNEADTPDNFQSRRPNTSFCFLDIRSPGLGDTAMYLCATVGHVSYNEQFFGPGTRLTVL.

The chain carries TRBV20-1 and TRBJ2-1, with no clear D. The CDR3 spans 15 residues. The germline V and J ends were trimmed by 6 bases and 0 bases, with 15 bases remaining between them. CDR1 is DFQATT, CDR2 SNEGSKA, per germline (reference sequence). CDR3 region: CSADPFLSSYNEQFF. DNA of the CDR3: TGCAGTGCCGACCCTTTCCTGAGCTCCTACAATGAGCAGTTCTTC.

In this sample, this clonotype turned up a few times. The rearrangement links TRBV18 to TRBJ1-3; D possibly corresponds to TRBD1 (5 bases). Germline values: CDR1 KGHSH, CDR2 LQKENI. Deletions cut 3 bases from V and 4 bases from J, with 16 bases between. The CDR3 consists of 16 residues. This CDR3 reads CASSPLQAADGNTIYF. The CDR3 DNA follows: TGTGCCAGCTCACCTCTACAGGCCGCGGACGGAAACACCATATATTTT.

The CDR3 region has the DNA TGTGCCAGCAGCCAGTCGGTGTTGGAAAACTACGAGCAGTACTTC. Encoded protein: CASSQSVLENYEQYF. The V gene is TRBV3-1, the J gene TRBJ2-7; D unresolved. V dropped 3 bases and J dropped 3 bases, with 15 bases sitting between them. The CDR3 totals 15 residues. Germline CDR1 LGHDT, CDR2 YNNKEL (reference sequence).

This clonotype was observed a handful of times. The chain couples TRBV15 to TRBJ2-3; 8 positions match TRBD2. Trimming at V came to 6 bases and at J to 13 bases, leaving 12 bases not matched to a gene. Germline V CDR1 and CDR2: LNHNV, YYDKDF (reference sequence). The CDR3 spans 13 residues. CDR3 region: CATSPGGQPREYF. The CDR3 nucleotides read TGTGCCACCAGTCCGGGGGGGCAGCCACGCGAGTATTTT. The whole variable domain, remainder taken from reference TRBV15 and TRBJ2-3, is DAMVIQNPRYQVTQFGKPVTLSCSQTLNHNVMYWYQQKSSQAPKLLFHYYDKDFNNEADTPDNFQSRRPNTSFCFLDIRSPGLGDTAMYLCATSPGGQPREYFGPGTRLTVL.

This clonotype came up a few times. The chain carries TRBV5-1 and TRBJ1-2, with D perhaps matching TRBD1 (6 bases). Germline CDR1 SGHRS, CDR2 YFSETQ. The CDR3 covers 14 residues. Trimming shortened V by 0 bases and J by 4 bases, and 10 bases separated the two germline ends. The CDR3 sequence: CASSLEGTPYGYTF. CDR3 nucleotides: TGCGCCAGCAGCTTGGAAGGGACACCCTATGGCTACACCTTC.

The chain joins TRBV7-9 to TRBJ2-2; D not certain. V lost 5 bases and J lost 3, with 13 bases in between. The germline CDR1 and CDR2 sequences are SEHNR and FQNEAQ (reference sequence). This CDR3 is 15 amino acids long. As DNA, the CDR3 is TGTGCCAGCAGCAAATCCGGGTCTTACACCGGGGAGCTGTTTTTT. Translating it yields CASSKSGSYTGELFF.